These 19 T cell receptor beta chains were all obtained from the same sample, sequenced in a study of blood T cell repertoires in COVID-19. Generated by immunoSEQ multiplex PCR, the TCRdb table keeps only in-frame clones and is missing some. The table includes about 97,000 clones, about 72% detected once. The sample consisted of peripheral blood. The receptors originated from a man in his 60s with active or convalescent COVID-19.

The V call is TRBV23-1, the J call TRBJ2-7; D is perhaps TRBD1 (6 bases). TRBV23-1 counts as an open reading frame of uncertain function. V was clipped by 3 bases and J by 2 bases, with 14 bases between them. The CDR3 runs 15 residues. The chain's CDR3 is CASSHPDRPPYEQYV. DNA of the CDR3: TGCGCCAGCAGTCATCCCGACAGGCCTCCCTACGAGCAGTACGTC.

In its sample, this clone was seen a few times. The gene calls are TRBV6-5 and TRBJ1-2, with TRBD1 identical over 11 bases. V trimming: 6 bases; J trimming: 1 base; junction bases outside the gene matches: 4. Germline lookup yields CDR1 MNHEY and CDR2 SVGAGI. The CDR3 is 15 amino acids. The CDR3 region is CASRKGTGGNYGYTF. CDR3 coding DNA: TGTGCCAGCAGGAAAGGGACAGGGGGTAACTATGGCTACACCTTC.

V usage is TRBV6-2 or TRBV6-3 and J usage is TRBJ1-1; 9 positions agree with TRBD1. The CDR3 runs to 15 residues. With 5 bases clipped from V and 4 bases from J, the junction kept 8 bases outside the gene matches. Germline CDR1 is MNHEY and CDR2 is SVGEGT. The CDR3 sequence is CASSLTGGSLTEAFF. Here the CDR3 DNA reads TGTGCCAGCAGTCTGACAGGGGGATCCCTCACTGAAGCTTTCTTT.

The chain employs TRBV30 and TRBJ1-3, with TRBD1 matching over 7 bases. V lost 0 bases and J lost 4; bases outside the gene matches: 3. The CDR3 totals 14 residues. Germline values: CDR1 GTSNPN, CDR2 SVGIG (reference sequence). This CDR3 reads CAWSVGTVGNTIYF. The CDR3 DNA reads as TGTGCCTGGAGTGTGGGGACAGTAGGAAACACCATATATTTT.

As to this clone: At one end, the junction sequence differs from germline, possibly due to a read error. CDR3 sequence: CASSLGDRADYEQYF. The CDR3 DNA sequence: TGTGCTAGCAGCTTAGGAGACAGGGCAGACTACGAGCAGTACTTC. The V call is TRBV7-7, the J call TRBJ2-7, with 7 positions matching TRBD1. CDR1 is SSHAT, CDR2 FNYEAQ, per germline (reference sequence). CDR3 length equals 15 residues.

This rearrangement joins TRBV28 to TRBJ2-7; no firm D call. Germline values: CDR1 MDHEN, CDR2 SYDVKM. Trimming stripped 5 bases from V and 0 bases from J, with 14 bases between. CDR3 length: 15 amino acids. The CDR3 DNA follows: TGTGCCAGCAGTAACCGACTGGCAAGCTCCTACGAGCAGTACTTC. Amino acids: CASSNRLASSYEQYF.

The rearrangement joins TRBV15 to TRBJ2-5, with TRBD2 identical over 16 bases. The junction had 14 bases not matched to a gene; V was cut back by 0 bases and J by 7 bases. Per the germline V gene, CDR1 is LNHNV and CDR2 is YYDKDF (reference sequence). CDR3 size: 20 residues. In DNA form, the CDR3 reads TGTGCCACCAGCAGAGATCAAGGATCGATGGGACTAGCGGGAGGGGTGACCCAGTACTTC. This sequence encodes CATSRDQGSMGLAGGVTQYF.

The chain links TRBV21-1 to TRBJ2-1; the table assigns TRBD2, which was not confirmed against the DNA. TRBV21-1 represents a pseudogene. This CDR3 has 21 residues. The CDR3 sequence: CASSKAGNGPGLAGIYNEQFF. The CDR3 DNA follows: TGTGCCAGCAGCAAAGCAGGGAACGGCCCGGGACTAGCGGGGATCTACAATGAGCAGTTCTTC.

This chain uses TRBV4-1 with TRBJ2-1, with 7 bases matching TRBD2. The V segment lost 4 bases and the J segment 4 bases; nucleotides outside the gene matches: 13. Germline V gene sequence: CDR1 MGHRA, CDR2 YSYEKL. This CDR3 has 17 residues. CDR3 in DNA: TGCGCCAGCAGCCTCACGTCGGGGAGGGAAATTTACAATGAGCAGTTCTTC. Translated, it gives CASSLTSGREIYNEQFF.

Comment on this clone: The junction departs from the called germline gene at one end, perhaps through a read error. This sequence joins TRBV6-1 and TRBJ1-2; possibly TRBD1 for D (5 bases). This CDR3 is built from 15 residues. From germline, CDR1 is MNHNS and CDR2 SASEGT. The CDR3 DNA reads TGTGCCAGCAGGGAAGGTTCTACAGGACCATATGGCTACACCTTC. Protein: CASREGSTGPYGYTF.

The rearrangement uses TRBV11-2 and TRBJ2-7; D is unresolved. CDR1 is SGHAT and CDR2 is FQNNGV in the germline V gene. The CDR3 runs 11 residues. Trimming took 5 bases from V and 3 from J, leaving 5 bases between them. CDR3 nucleotide sequence: TGTGCCAGCAGCCTTAACTACGAGCAGTACTTC. Its protein product is CASSLNYEQYF.

J is TRBJ2-3 and V is TRBV28; a weak D match, TRBD1 (6 bases). Trimming cost V 3 bases and J 3 bases, with 13 bases left between them. The CDR3 has 15 amino acids. Germline V CDR1 and CDR2: MDHEN, SYDVKM. CDR3 region: CASSFGRGATDTQYF. CDR3 in DNA: TGTGCCAGCAGTTTCGGCAGGGGTGCGACAGATACGCAGTATTTT.

The chain uses TRBV18 and TRBJ1-4, with 9 bases fitting TRBD1. Germline assignment: CDR1 KGHSH and CDR2 LQKENI. The CDR3 sequence is 14 residues long. Germline trimming cut 5 bases from V and 8 bases from J; bases unmatched to any gene: 6. CDR3 in amino acids: CASSFRDRDEKLFF. The DNA of the CDR3 is TGTGCCAGCTCATTCCGGGACAGGGACGAAAAACTGTTTTTT.

This chain joins TRBV5-1 and TRBJ2-7; 8 bases map to TRBD2. J lost 7 bases, V lost 4 bases, and 16 bases had no gene match. Germline-derived CDR1 and CDR2 are SGHRS and YFSETQ. This CDR3 has 16 amino acids. CDR3 nucleotides: TGCGCCAGCAGCCCGGGGACGGGAGGGCTATCGGGAGAGCAGTACTTC. Its protein product is CASSPGTGGLSGEQYF.

Only a few counts were recorded for this clone. J is TRBJ2-3 and V is TRBV24-1, with 8 positions matching TRBD2. The V and J ends lost 3 bases and 3 bases, in that order; junction bases with no gene match: 7. In germline, CDR1 is KGHDR, CDR2 SFDVKD. The CDR3 extends over 16 amino acids. The CDR3 loop is CATSDVASGSTDTQYF. The CDR3 bases are TGTGCCACCAGTGATGTCGCCAGCGGGAGTACAGATACGCAGTATTTT.

This clone has just one count. DNA of the CDR3: TGTGCCAGCCTTACGACAGGGCTTGGCTACACCTTC. Amino acids: CASLTTGLGYTF. This chain joins TRBV6-6 and TRBJ1-2, with TRBD1 matching over 7 bases. The germline V gene has CDR1 MNHNY and CDR2 SVGAGI (reference sequence). V shed 8 bases and J 7 bases; nucleotides not matched to a gene: 7. The CDR3 sequence is 12 residues long.

This chain connects TRBV19 to TRBJ2-2, with 13 bases identical to TRBD2. The CDR3 runs 16 residues. The junction had 9 bases not matched to a gene; V was cut back by 7 bases and J by 7 bases. Per the germline V gene, CDR1 is LNHDA and CDR2 is SQIVND (reference sequence). CDR3: CASTKTSGRSGGELFF. The CDR3 bases are TGTGCCAGTACCAAGACTAGCGGGAGGTCGGGCGGGGAGCTGTTTTTT. Filled out from reference TRBV19 and TRBJ2-2, the complete variable domain reads DGGITQSPKYLFRKEGQNVTLSCEQNLNHDAMYWYRQDPGQGLRLIYYSQIVNDFQKGDIAEGYSVSREKKESFPLTVTSAQKNPTAFYLCASTKTSGRSGGELFFGEGSRLTVL.

This clone has more than one count but fewer than ten. The rearrangement links TRBV6-5 to TRBJ2-1; 8 bases agree with TRBD2. The J segment lost 3 bases and the V segment lost 9 bases, leaving 7 bases of the junction unmatched. The CDR3 has 14 amino acids. CDR1 and CDR2 from the germline V gene are MNHEY and SVGAGI. The CDR3 sequence is CASLAGPNYNEQFF. DNA of the CDR3: TGTGCCAGTCTAGCGGGCCCGAACTACAATGAGCAGTTCTTC.

The chain joins TRBV6-5 to TRBJ2-7, with TRBD1 identical over 7 bases. The CDR3 is 15 amino acids. With V trimmed by 0 bases and J by 2 bases, 4 bases remained unmatched. Germline assignment: CDR1 MNHEY and CDR2 SVGAGI. The CDR3 loop is CASSYSGQNPYEQYF. The CDR3 region has the DNA TGTGCCAGCAGTTACTCGGGACAGAATCCCTACGAGCAGTACTTC.